This T cell receptor beta chain was sequenced during a study of CD8 T cells in Susac syndrome. V dropped 0 bases and J dropped 2 bases, with 11 bases sitting between them. The CDR3 loop spans 15 amino acids. This clonotype was recorded only once. With random hexamers, roughly 0.45 to 1 ug RNA was reverse transcribed. With immunoSEQ multiplex PCR, TCR beta CDR3 was amplified across 54 Vbeta and 13 Jbeta. TCRdb analysed the immunoSEQ multiplex PCR reads with MiXCR anew, one entry per CDR3 protein. In the table there are approximately 280,000 distinct CDR3 sequences, roughly 84% of which are singletons. CD8+ and CD4+ T cells circulating in blood were sequenced for TCR beta. The multiple sclerosis controls were treatment-naive patients with relapsing-remitting disease that was stable or active. While CD8+ and CD4+ T cells were isolated negatively, TEMRA cells were enriched by FACS.

The receptor was isolated from a human donor with multiple sclerosis. Sequencing used CD8+ T cells from PBMCs. The chain combines TRBV23-1 with TRBJ2-7; D tentatively reads TRBD1 or TRBD2 (6 bases each). TRBV23-1 has ORF status, its function being uncertain. In nucleotides, the CDR3 is TGCGCCAGCAGTCAATCGGAGGGGGGACCCTACGAGCAGTACTTC. It codes for CASSQSEGGPYEQYF.